This T cell receptor beta chain was retrieved from a study of T-cell reconstitution after alpha-beta-depleted transplantation in children (dated by TCRdb to 2016 to 2017). Turning to the overall study: T-cell immune reconstitution after TCRalphabeta/CD19-depleted allogeneic hematopoietic cell transplantation in children was quantitatively tracked in the study by means of TCR repertoire profiling.

Library preparation employed PCR. Sequencer: Illumina HiSeq 2500. Molecular barcoding was employed in the preparation of TCR libraries, with unique molecular identifiers being used to normalize TCRbeta repertoire quantification. The raw public data were reprocessed by TCRdb itself: fastp quality trimming at Q25, MiXCR clonotype calling, in-frame beta chains only. Duplicate CDR3 protein sequences are folded into a single record with the most common DNA and genes. Across this sample there are 490,000 or so distinct CDR3 sequences, with under 15% seen only once. Under 7% of the sample is in the top ten clones. Trimming accounts for 6 bases at V and 3 bases at J, while the number of junction bases matched to no gene is 9. From the cysteine through the phenylalanine, the CDR3 covers 17 amino acids. Only the CDR3 DNA stays, 51 bases, in frame from base 1. CDR1 and CDR2 (MNHNS, SASEGT) derive from the germline V gene.

This clonotype has just a few counts. Its antigen is currently not known. No quality values exist for individual bases; no much larger clone is one base distant. This TCR was sampled from a human donor who donated a stem cell graft to a child with combined immunodeficiency. Sample: PBMCs from the stem cell graft donor, taken from the stem cell graft. The chain is encoded by TRBV6-1 joined to TRBJ2-2, and TRBD2 aligns with 11 junction nucleotides. Here the CDR3 is given as CASSLVGSGGDTGELFF. The DNA is as follows: TGTGCCAGCAGCCTCGTAGGTAGCGGGGGGGACACCGGGGAGCTGTTTTTT.